What follows is one TCR beta chain and its context. Trimming at V came to 0 bases and at J to 4 bases, leaving 0 bases not matched to a gene. This CDR3 has 14 residues. Per germline, CDR1 SGHRS and CDR2 YFSETQ. The sample is drawn from a study of shared clonotypes between healthy human individuals. Using immunoSEQ multiplex PCR, the repertoire was profiled, and TCRdb retains in-frame clones only, with some absent. The sample shows approximately 700,000 clones, about three quarters of them seen only once. Donors, healthy HIV-negative adults, lacked recent acute infections or vaccinations. Sequencing was performed on memory CD4+ T cells sorted from blood. The subset denotes: CD45RA-negative fraction. The TCR originated in a woman between 25 and 40 years old in good health. This sequence joins TRBV5-1 and TRBJ2-3; 9 positions match TRBD2. This CDR3 is CASSLGGRADTQYF. The CDR3 region has the DNA TGCGCCAGCAGCTTGGGCGGGAGGGCAGATACGCAGTATTTT.